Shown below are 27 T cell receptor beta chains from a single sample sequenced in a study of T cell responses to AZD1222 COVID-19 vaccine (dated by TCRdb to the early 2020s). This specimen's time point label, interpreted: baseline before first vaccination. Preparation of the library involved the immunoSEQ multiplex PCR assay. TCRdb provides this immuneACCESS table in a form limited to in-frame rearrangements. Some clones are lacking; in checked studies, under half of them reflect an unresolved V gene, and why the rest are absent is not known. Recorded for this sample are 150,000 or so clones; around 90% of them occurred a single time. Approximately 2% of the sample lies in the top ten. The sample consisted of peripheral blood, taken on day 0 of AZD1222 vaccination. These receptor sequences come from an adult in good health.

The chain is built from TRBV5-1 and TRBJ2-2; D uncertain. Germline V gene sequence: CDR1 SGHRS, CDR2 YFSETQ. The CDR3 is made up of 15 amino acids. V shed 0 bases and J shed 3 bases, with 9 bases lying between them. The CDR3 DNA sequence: TGCGCCAGCAGCTTGGGGCAGGTGGACACCGGGGAGCTGTTTTTT. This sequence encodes CASSLGQVDTGELFF. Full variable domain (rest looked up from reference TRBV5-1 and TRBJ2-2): KAGVTQTPRYLIKTRGQQVTLSCSPISGHRSVSWYQQTPGQGLQFLFEYFSETQRNKGNFPGRFSGRQFSNSRSEMNVSTLELGDSALYLCASSLGQVDTGELFFGEGSRLTVL.

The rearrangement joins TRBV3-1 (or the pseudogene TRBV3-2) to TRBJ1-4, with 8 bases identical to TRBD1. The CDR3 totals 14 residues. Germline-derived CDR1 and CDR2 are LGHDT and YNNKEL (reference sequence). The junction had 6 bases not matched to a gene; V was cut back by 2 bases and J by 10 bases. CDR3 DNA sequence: TGTGCCAGCAGCCAACAGGACAGGGAGGGAAAACTGTTTTTT. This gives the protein CASSQQDREGKLFF.

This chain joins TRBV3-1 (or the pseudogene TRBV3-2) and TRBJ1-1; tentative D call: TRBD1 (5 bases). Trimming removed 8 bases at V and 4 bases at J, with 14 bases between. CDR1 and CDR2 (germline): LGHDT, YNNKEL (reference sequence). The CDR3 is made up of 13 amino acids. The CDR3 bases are TGTGCCAGCGTCAGAGGGGAAGGCACTGAAGCTTTCTTT. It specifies CASVRGEGTEAFF.

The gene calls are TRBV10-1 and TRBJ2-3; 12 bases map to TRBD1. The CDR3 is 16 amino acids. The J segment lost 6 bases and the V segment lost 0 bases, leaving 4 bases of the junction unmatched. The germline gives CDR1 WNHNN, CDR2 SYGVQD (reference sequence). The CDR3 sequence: CASSESGTGGDDTQYF. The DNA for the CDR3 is TGCGCCAGCAGTGAGTCGGGGACAGGGGGCGACGATACGCAGTATTTT.

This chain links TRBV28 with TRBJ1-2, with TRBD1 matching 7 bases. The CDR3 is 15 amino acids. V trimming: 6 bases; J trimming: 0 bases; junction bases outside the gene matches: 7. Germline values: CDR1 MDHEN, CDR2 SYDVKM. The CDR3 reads CASSRGTATNYGYTF. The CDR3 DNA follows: TGTGCCAGCAGCCGTGGGACAGCAACTAACTATGGCTACACCTTC.

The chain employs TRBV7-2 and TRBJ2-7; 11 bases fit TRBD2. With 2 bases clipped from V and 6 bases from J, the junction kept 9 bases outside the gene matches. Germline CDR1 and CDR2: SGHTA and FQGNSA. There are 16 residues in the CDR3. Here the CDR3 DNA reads TGTGCCAGCAGCTTAAATTCGGGACTAGCGGCGTCCGAGCAGTACTTC. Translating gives CASSLNSGLAASEQYF. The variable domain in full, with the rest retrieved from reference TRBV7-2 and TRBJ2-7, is GAGVSQSPSNKVTEKGKDVELRCDPISGHTALYWYRQSLGQGLEFLIYFQGNSAPDKSGLPSDRFSAERTGGSVSTLTIQRTQQEDSAVYLCASSLNSGLAASEQYFGPGTRLTVT.

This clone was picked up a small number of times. CDR3: CASSLVRLAVYNEQFF. In nucleotides, the CDR3 is TGTGCCAGCAGCTTAGTTCGACTAGCGGTATACAATGAGCAGTTCTTC. This chain uses TRBV7-2 with TRBJ2-1, with 9 bases lining up with TRBD2. This CDR3 has 16 residues. Trimming removed 1 base from V and 4 bases from J; junction bases left unmatched: 5. CDR1 is SGHTA and CDR2 is FQGNSA in the germline V gene.

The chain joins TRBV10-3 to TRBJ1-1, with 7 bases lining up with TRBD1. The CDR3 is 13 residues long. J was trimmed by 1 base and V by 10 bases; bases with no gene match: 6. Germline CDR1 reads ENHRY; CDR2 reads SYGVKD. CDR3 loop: CATRQGGNTEAFF. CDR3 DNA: TGTGCCACCCGGCAGGGGGGGAACACTGAAGCTTTCTTT.

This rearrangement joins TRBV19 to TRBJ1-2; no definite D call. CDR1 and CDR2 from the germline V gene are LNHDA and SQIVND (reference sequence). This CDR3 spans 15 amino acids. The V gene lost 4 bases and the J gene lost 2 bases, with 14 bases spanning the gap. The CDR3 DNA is TGTGCCAGTAGTACCACTCTAATCGGGAACTATGGCTACACCTTC. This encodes CASSTTLIGNYGYTF.

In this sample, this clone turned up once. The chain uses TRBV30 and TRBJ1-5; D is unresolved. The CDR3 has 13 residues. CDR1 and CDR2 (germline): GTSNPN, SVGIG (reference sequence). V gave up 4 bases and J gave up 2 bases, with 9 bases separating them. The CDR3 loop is CAWNHGGNQPQHF. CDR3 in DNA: TGTGCCTGGAATCACGGGGGCAATCAGCCCCAGCATTTT.

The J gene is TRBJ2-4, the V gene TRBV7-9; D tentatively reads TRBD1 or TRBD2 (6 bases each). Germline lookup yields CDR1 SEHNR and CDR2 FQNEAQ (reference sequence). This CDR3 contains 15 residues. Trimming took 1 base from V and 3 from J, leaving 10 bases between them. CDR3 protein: CASSLEGGGKNIQYF. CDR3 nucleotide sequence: TGTGCCAGCAGCTTAGAGGGGGGAGGCAAAAACATTCAGTACTTC.

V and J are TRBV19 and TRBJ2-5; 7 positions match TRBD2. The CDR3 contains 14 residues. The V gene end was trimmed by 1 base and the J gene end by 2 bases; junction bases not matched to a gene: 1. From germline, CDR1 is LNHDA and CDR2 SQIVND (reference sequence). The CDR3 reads CASSIGAGQETQYF. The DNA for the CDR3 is TGTGCCAGTAGTATAGGAGCGGGGCAAGAGACCCAGTACTTC.

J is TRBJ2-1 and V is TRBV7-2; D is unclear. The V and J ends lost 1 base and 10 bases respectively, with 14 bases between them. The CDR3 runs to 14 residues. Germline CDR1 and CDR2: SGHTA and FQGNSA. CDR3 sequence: CASSLELLDGEQFF. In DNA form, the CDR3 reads TGTGCCAGCAGCTTAGAGTTGCTAGACGGCGAGCAGTTCTTC.

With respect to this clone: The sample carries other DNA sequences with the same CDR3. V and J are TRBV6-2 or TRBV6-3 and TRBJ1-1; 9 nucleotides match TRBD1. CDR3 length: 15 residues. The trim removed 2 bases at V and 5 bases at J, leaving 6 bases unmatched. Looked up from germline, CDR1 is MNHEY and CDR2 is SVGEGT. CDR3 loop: CASSYGGQGDTEAFF. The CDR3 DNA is TGTGCCAGCAGTTACGGGGGACAGGGAGATACTGAAGCTTTCTTT.

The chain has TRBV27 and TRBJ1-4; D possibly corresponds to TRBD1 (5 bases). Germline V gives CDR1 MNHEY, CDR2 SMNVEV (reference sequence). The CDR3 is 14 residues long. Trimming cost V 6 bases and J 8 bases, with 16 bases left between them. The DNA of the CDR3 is TGTGCCAGCAGCCGAACGGGGCTCGGGGAAAAACTGTTTTTT. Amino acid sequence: CASSRTGLGEKLFF.

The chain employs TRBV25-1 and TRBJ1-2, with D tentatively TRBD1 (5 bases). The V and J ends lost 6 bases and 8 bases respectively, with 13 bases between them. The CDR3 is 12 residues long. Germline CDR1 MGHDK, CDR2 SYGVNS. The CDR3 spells CASRAGNDGYTF. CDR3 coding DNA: TGTGCCAGCAGAGCAGGGAATGACGGCTACACCTTC.

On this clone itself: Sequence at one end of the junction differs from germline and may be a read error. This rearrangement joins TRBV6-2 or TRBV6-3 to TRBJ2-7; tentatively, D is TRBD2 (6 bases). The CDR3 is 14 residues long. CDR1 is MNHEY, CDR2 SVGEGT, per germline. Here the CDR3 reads CASSYGGGQTMGDF. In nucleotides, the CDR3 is TGTGCCAGCAGTTACGGCGGAGGGCAGACGATGGGTGACTTC.

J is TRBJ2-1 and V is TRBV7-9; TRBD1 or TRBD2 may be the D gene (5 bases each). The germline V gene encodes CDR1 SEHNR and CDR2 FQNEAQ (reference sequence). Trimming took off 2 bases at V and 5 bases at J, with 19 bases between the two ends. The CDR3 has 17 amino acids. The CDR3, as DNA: TGTGCCAGCAGCTTAAGGTCTATCCGATGGGGGAACAATGAGCAGTTCTTC. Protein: CASSLRSIRWGNNEQFF.

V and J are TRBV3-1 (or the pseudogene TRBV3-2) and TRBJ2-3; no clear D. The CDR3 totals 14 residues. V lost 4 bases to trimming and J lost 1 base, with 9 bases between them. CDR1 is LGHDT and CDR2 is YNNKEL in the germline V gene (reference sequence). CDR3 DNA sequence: TGTGCCAGCAGCCTGAGAGGTCGCACAGATACGCAGTATTTT. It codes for CASSLRGRTDTQYF.

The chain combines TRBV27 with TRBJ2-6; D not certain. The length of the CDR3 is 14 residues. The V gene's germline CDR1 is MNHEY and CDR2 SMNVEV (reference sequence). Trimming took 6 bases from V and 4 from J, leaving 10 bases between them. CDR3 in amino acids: CASRPAAGANVLTF. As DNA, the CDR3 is TGTGCCAGCAGACCAGCAGCCGGGGCCAACGTCCTGACTTTC. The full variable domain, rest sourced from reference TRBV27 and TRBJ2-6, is EAQVTQNPRYLITVTGKKLTVTCSQNMNHEYMSWYRQDPGLGLRQIYYSMNVEVTDKGDVPEGYKVSRKEKRNFPLILESPSPNQTSLYFCASRPAAGANVLTFGAGSRLTVL.

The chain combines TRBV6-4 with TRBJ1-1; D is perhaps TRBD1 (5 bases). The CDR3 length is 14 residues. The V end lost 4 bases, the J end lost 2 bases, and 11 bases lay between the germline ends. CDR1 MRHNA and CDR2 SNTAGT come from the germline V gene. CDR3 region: CASSASQGNTEAFF. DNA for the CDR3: TGTGCCAGCAGTGCCTCGCAGGGAAACACTGAAGCTTTCTTT.

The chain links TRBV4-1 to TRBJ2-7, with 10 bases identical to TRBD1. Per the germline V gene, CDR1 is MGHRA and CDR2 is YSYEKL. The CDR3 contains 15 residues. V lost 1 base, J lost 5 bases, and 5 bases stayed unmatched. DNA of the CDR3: TGCGCCAGCAGCCAAGTAGGACAGGGGGTCGACGAGCAGTACTTC. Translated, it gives CASSQVGQGVDEQYF.

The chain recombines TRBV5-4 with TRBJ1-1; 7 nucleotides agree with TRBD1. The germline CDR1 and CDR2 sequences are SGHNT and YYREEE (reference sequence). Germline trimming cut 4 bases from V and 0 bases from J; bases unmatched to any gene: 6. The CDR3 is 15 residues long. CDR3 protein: CASSQGGLMNTEAFF. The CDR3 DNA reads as TGTGCCAGCAGCCAAGGGGGCCTTATGAACACTGAAGCTTTCTTT. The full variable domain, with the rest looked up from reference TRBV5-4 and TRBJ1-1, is ETGVTQSPTHLIKTRGQQVTLRCSSQSGHNTVSWYQQALGQGPQFIFQYYREEENGRGNFPPRFSGLQFPNYSSELNVNALELDDSALYLCASSQGGLMNTEAFFGQGTRLTVV.

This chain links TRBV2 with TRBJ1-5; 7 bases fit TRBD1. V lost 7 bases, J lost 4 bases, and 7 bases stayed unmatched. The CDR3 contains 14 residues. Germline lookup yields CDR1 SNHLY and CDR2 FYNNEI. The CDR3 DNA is TGTGCCAGCAAAACCGGGACAGATAATCAGCCCCAGCATTTT. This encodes CASKTGTDNQPQHF. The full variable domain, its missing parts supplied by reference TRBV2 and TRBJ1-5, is EPEVTQTPSHQVTQMGQEVILRCVPISNHLYFYWYRQILGQKVEFLVSFYNNEISEKSEIFDDQFSVERPDGSNFTLKIRSTKLEDSAMYFCASKTGTDNQPQHFGDGTRLSIL.

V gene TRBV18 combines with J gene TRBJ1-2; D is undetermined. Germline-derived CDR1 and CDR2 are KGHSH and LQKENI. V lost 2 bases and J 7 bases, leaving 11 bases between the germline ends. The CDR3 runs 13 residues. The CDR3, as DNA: TGTGCCAGCTCACCAGGAAGGGTAGGTGGCTACACCTTC. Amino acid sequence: CASSPGRVGGYTF. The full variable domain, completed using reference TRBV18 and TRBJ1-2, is NAGVMQNPRHLVRRRGQEARLRCSPMKGHSHVYWYRQLPEEGLKFMVYLQKENIIDESGMPKERFSAEFPKEGPSILRIQQVVRGDSAAYFCASSPGRVGGYTFGSGTRLTVV.

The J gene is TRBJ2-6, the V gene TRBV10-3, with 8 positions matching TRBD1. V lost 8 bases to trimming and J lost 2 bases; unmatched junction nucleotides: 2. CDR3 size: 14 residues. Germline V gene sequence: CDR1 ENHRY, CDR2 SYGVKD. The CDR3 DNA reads TGTGCCATCCAGGGGGCCGCTGGGGCCAACGTCCTGACTTTC. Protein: CAIQGAAGANVLTF.

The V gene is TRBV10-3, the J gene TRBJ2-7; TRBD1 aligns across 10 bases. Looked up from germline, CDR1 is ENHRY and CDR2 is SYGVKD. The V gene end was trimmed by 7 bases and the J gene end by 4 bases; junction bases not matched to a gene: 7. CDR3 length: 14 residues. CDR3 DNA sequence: TGTGCCATCACATCGGACAGGGGGGGGTACGAGCAGTACTTC. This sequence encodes CAITSDRGGYEQYF.